This is a list of T cell receptor beta chains from one sample in a study of blood T cell repertoires in COVID-19. The protocol was immunoSEQ multiplex PCR, while the TCRdb copy is restricted to in-frame clones and leaves out a portion. This table holds over 200,000 clones, around nine tenths found once. The sequencing input was peripheral blood. The source of these receptors is a woman between 18 and 29 years old who had recovered from COVID-19. CDR3s include the opening cysteine and the closing phenylalanine or tryptophan. Each record gives: CDR3 DNA, CDR3 protein, J gene, clone size, D gene, V gene, CDR3 length. D genes are given only for firm matches. Clone size appears in some rows only: once, few, many, or a class for an expanded clone.

cdr3_nt: TGTGCCAGCAGCTTAATGCGTTTGGATGAGCAGTTCTTC
cdr3_aa: CASSLMRLDEQFF
j_call: TRBJ2-1
clone_size: -
d_call: -
v_call: TRBV7-3
cdr3_length: 13

cdr3_nt: TGTGCCAGCAGTTTAGGACAGGGGACGTATGGCTACACCTTC
cdr3_aa: CASSLGQGTYGYTF
j_call: TRBJ1-2
clone_size: -
d_call: TRBD1
v_call: TRBV6-6
cdr3_length: 14

cdr3_nt: TGTGCCAGCAGCCCCTTAGACATAGCGGGATCGGCGACAGATACGCAGTATTTT
cdr3_aa: CASSPLDIAGSATDTQYF
j_call: TRBJ2-3
clone_size: -
d_call: TRBD2
v_call: TRBV4-2
cdr3_length: 18

cdr3_nt: TGCAGCGTTGAGTGGACAGGGATATACGAGCAGTACTTC
cdr3_aa: CSVEWTGIYEQYF
j_call: TRBJ2-7
clone_size: once
d_call: TRBD1
v_call: TRBV29-1
cdr3_length: 13

cdr3_nt: TGTGCCAGCAGTGAAGCCCACGGACTAGCGCAGGAGGAGCAGTTCTTC
cdr3_aa: CASSEAHGLAQEEQFF
j_call: TRBJ2-1
clone_size: -
d_call: TRBD2
v_call: TRBV25-1
cdr3_length: 16

cdr3_nt: TGCGCCAGCAGCCAAGGATACACTAACTATGGCTACACCTTC
cdr3_aa: CASSQGYTNYGYTF
j_call: TRBJ1-2
clone_size: -
d_call: -
v_call: TRBV4-3
cdr3_length: 14

cdr3_nt: TGTGCCTGGAGTGTAGGTACCGCAGGTAACGAGCAGTACTTC
cdr3_aa: CAWSVGTAGNEQYF
j_call: TRBJ2-7
clone_size: -
d_call: -
v_call: TRBV30
cdr3_length: 14

cdr3_nt: TGTGCCAGCAGCGTAGAGGCGGATTACAATGAGCAGTTCTTC
cdr3_aa: CASSVEADYNEQFF
j_call: TRBJ2-1
clone_size: -
d_call: -
v_call: TRBV9
cdr3_length: 14

cdr3_nt: TGTGCCAGCAGCTTAGCGAGGGCGGGGAGTGGATACAATGAGCAGTTCTTC
cdr3_aa: CASSLARAGSGYNEQFF
j_call: TRBJ2-1
clone_size: few
d_call: -
v_call: TRBV7-9
cdr3_length: 17

cdr3_nt: TGTGCCAGCAGCCCGGTAGCGGGAGACTACAATGAGCAGTTCTTC
cdr3_aa: CASSPVAGDYNEQFF
j_call: TRBJ2-1
clone_size: -
d_call: TRBD2
v_call: TRBV27
cdr3_length: 15

cdr3_nt: TGTGCCAGCAGCCGTGGACAGGGAGGGCAGCCCCAGCATTTT
cdr3_aa: CASSRGQGGQPQHF
j_call: TRBJ1-5
clone_size: -
d_call: TRBD1
v_call: TRBV3-1/TRBV3-2
cdr3_length: 14

cdr3_nt: TGTGCCAGCTCACCACGGACTGGACGGGACTATGGCTACACCTTC
cdr3_aa: CASSPRTGRDYGYTF
j_call: TRBJ1-2
clone_size: -
d_call: -
v_call: TRBV18
cdr3_length: 15

cdr3_nt: TGTGCCAGCAGTGAAGGACTAGCGGGGGGCCAAGAGACCCAGTACTTC
cdr3_aa: CASSEGLAGGQETQYF
j_call: TRBJ2-5
clone_size: -
d_call: TRBD2
v_call: TRBV25-1
cdr3_length: 16

cdr3_nt: TGTGCCCAGCGGTCCCCTGGACAGAGGTCTGGGGCCAACGTCCTGACTTTC
cdr3_aa: CAQRSPGQRSGANVLTF
j_call: TRBJ2-6
clone_size: -
d_call: -
v_call: TRBV6-4
cdr3_length: 17

cdr3_nt: TGCGCCAGCAGCGCCCCCATGGGAGGCCTGAACACTGAAGCTTTCTTT
cdr3_aa: CASSAPMGGLNTEAFF
j_call: TRBJ1-1
clone_size: -
d_call: -
v_call: TRBV4-1
cdr3_length: 16

cdr3_nt: TGTGCCATCAGTCACAGGGAGTGGGGCACAGATACGCAGTATTTT
cdr3_aa: CAISHREWGTDTQYF
j_call: TRBJ2-3
clone_size: -
d_call: -
v_call: TRBV10-3
cdr3_length: 15

cdr3_nt: TGTGCCAGTAGTATCGCTGCAGGGACAGGTCGGAACACTGAAGCTTTCTTT
cdr3_aa: CASSIAAGTGRNTEAFF
j_call: TRBJ1-1
clone_size: -
d_call: TRBD1
v_call: TRBV19
cdr3_length: 17

cdr3_nt: TGTGCCAGCAGCCAAGAGGGACAGGGAAGGTATGGCTACACCTTC
cdr3_aa: CASSQEGQGRYGYTF
j_call: TRBJ1-2
clone_size: once
d_call: TRBD1
v_call: TRBV3-1/TRBV3-2
cdr3_length: 15

cdr3_nt: TGTGCCAGCACCCAAAGGTGGAGAGAGCAGTTCTTC
cdr3_aa: CASTQRWREQFF
j_call: TRBJ2-1
clone_size: -
d_call: -
v_call: TRBV12-3/TRBV12-4
cdr3_length: 12

cdr3_nt: TGTGCTAGTGGTCAAGGTTTGAGGGACTATGGCTACACCTTC
cdr3_aa: CASGQGLRDYGYTF
j_call: TRBJ1-2
clone_size: -
d_call: -
v_call: TRBV12-5
cdr3_length: 14

cdr3_nt: TGTGCCAGCCATGTGCGAGTCGGCTACACCTTC
cdr3_aa: CASHVRVGYTF
j_call: TRBJ1-2
clone_size: -
d_call: -
v_call: TRBV2
cdr3_length: 11

cdr3_nt: TGCAGCGTTAGGGAGAGTGGAATTTTCTACAATGAGCAGTTCTTC
cdr3_aa: CSVRESGIFYNEQFF
j_call: TRBJ2-1
clone_size: -
d_call: -
v_call: TRBV29-1
cdr3_length: 15

cdr3_nt: TGTGCCAGCAGTTACACCGATGGGACAGAACTTAGCTCCTACAATGAGCAGTTCTTC
cdr3_aa: CASSYTDGTELSSYNEQFF
j_call: TRBJ2-1
clone_size: -
d_call: TRBD1
v_call: TRBV6-2/TRBV6-3
cdr3_length: 19

cdr3_nt: TGTGCCAGCAGCCCCGCGTGGGAGACTGAAGCTTTCTTT
cdr3_aa: CASSPAWETEAFF
j_call: TRBJ1-1
clone_size: once
d_call: -
v_call: TRBV3-1/TRBV3-2
cdr3_length: 13

cdr3_nt: TGTGCCAGCAGCTCTGGCGGGGTTGAGCAGTTCTTC
cdr3_aa: CASSSGGVEQFF
j_call: TRBJ2-1
clone_size: -
d_call: -
v_call: TRBV7-2
cdr3_length: 12

cdr3_nt: TGTGCCAGCAGCTATACAGGGAATGAGCAGTTCTTC
cdr3_aa: CASSYTGNEQFF
j_call: TRBJ2-1
clone_size: -
d_call: -
v_call: TRBV11-2
cdr3_length: 12

cdr3_nt: TGTGCCAGCAGTCTCTCTCGATGGAGAACTGAAGCTTTCTTT
cdr3_aa: CASSLSRWRTEAFF
j_call: TRBJ1-1
clone_size: -
d_call: -
v_call: TRBV27
cdr3_length: 14

cdr3_nt: TGTGCCAGCAGGATGGACAGGGCAGGAACTGAAGCTTTCTTT
cdr3_aa: CASRMDRAGTEAFF
j_call: TRBJ1-1
clone_size: -
d_call: TRBD1
v_call: TRBV27
cdr3_length: 14

cdr3_nt: TGTGCCAGCAGCTGGACAGGGAGAGGTGAGCAGTTCTTC
cdr3_aa: CASSWTGRGEQFF
j_call: TRBJ2-1
clone_size: -
d_call: TRBD1
v_call: TRBV5-5
cdr3_length: 13

cdr3_nt: TGTGCCAGCAGCTTGCAGGGAGGGTTCTACGAGCAGTACTTC
cdr3_aa: CASSLQGGFYEQYF
j_call: TRBJ2-7
clone_size: -
d_call: TRBD2
v_call: TRBV5-6
cdr3_length: 14

cdr3_nt: TGCGCCAGCAGCCATGTCTCGTATGAGCAGTTCTTC
cdr3_aa: CASSHVSYEQFF
j_call: TRBJ2-1
clone_size: few
d_call: -
v_call: TRBV4-1
cdr3_length: 12

cdr3_nt: TGCGCCACCAGTGGGGTAGCGGGGATCGACCGTGAGCAGTTCTTC
cdr3_aa: CATSGVAGIDREQFF
j_call: TRBJ2-1
clone_size: -
d_call: TRBD2
v_call: TRBV4-1
cdr3_length: 15

cdr3_nt: TGTGCCAGTAGTACCCGGGACAGTAGCAATCAGCCCCAGCATTTT
cdr3_aa: CASSTRDSSNQPQHF
j_call: TRBJ1-5
clone_size: -
d_call: TRBD1
v_call: TRBV19
cdr3_length: 15

cdr3_nt: TGTGCCAGCCCGGGTCAAGAGACCCAGTACTTC
cdr3_aa: CASPGQETQYF
j_call: TRBJ2-5
clone_size: -
d_call: -
v_call: TRBV2
cdr3_length: 11

cdr3_nt: TGTGCCAGCAGCTTGGGGTTGGCTAGCGGGGCCACAGATACGCAGTATTTT
cdr3_aa: CASSLGLASGATDTQYF
j_call: TRBJ2-3
clone_size: -
d_call: TRBD2
v_call: TRBV5-5
cdr3_length: 17

cdr3_nt: TGTGCCAGCAGCTTGAAGGGGCTAACCACCCAAGAGACCCAGTACTTC
cdr3_aa: CASSLKGLTTQETQYF
j_call: TRBJ2-5
clone_size: -
d_call: -
v_call: TRBV7-2
cdr3_length: 16

cdr3_nt: TGTGCCACCGCGGCGGGCTACAATGAGCAGTTCTTC
cdr3_aa: CATAAGYNEQFF
j_call: TRBJ2-1
clone_size: -
d_call: -
v_call: TRBV24-1
cdr3_length: 12

cdr3_nt: TGTGCCAGCAGCCTCCTAACAGGGTTTCAGCAGTACTTC
cdr3_aa: CASSLLTGFQQYF
j_call: TRBJ2-7
clone_size: -
d_call: -
v_call: TRBV14
cdr3_length: 13

cdr3_nt: TGTGCCAGCACTCAACAGGGGGTAGGGACTGAAGCTTTCTTT
cdr3_aa: CASTQQGVGTEAFF
j_call: TRBJ1-1
clone_size: -
d_call: TRBD1
v_call: TRBV6-5
cdr3_length: 14

cdr3_nt: TGCGCCAGCAGTCAATACGCGGGGCAGAAAGACGCAGATACGCAGTATTTT
cdr3_aa: CASSQYAGQKDADTQYF
j_call: TRBJ2-3
clone_size: once
d_call: -
v_call: TRBV23-1
cdr3_length: 17

cdr3_nt: TGTGCCAGCAGCAAAGGGACAGCGCCAGCGGGAAGCCGATCCTACGAGCAGTACTTC
cdr3_aa: CASSKGTAPAGSRSYEQYF
j_call: TRBJ2-7
clone_size: -
d_call: -
v_call: TRBV21-1
cdr3_length: 19

cdr3_nt: TGTGCCAGCAGCCAAGCGAGTTCAGGGGCGGATACGCAGTATTTT
cdr3_aa: CASSQASSGADTQYF
j_call: TRBJ2-3
clone_size: medium-sized
d_call: -
v_call: TRBV4-2
cdr3_length: 15

cdr3_nt: TGTGCCAGCAGCGCCAGGGATGGCTACACCTTC
cdr3_aa: CASSARDGYTF
j_call: TRBJ1-2
clone_size: -
d_call: -
v_call: TRBV9
cdr3_length: 11

cdr3_nt: TGTGCCAGCAGCCAACGGGACAGTACCGTTGGTGGCTACACCTTC
cdr3_aa: CASSQRDSTVGGYTF
j_call: TRBJ1-2
clone_size: -
d_call: TRBD1
v_call: TRBV3-1/TRBV3-2
cdr3_length: 15

cdr3_nt: TGTGCCAGCAGCGGATCCGCCGGGGAATCCTACGAGCAGTACTTC
cdr3_aa: CASSGSAGESYEQYF
j_call: TRBJ2-7
clone_size: -
d_call: -
v_call: TRBV13
cdr3_length: 15

cdr3_nt: TGTGCCAGCAGCGTAGGCGGCGGGTACTCCTACAATGAGCAGTTCTTC
cdr3_aa: CASSVGGGYSYNEQFF
j_call: TRBJ2-1
clone_size: -
d_call: -
v_call: TRBV9
cdr3_length: 16

cdr3_nt: TGTGCCAGCAGCTTGACAGGGGGATTGTCCCTAAATAATTCACCCCTCCACTTT
cdr3_aa: CASSLTGGLSLNNSPLHF
j_call: TRBJ1-6
clone_size: -
d_call: TRBD1
v_call: TRBV5-6
cdr3_length: 18

cdr3_nt: TGTGCCAGCAGCGACCGGGGACTAGCGGGAGACAAAGGGCAGTTCTTC
cdr3_aa: CASSDRGLAGDKGQFF
j_call: TRBJ2-1
clone_size: -
d_call: TRBD2
v_call: TRBV3-1/TRBV3-2
cdr3_length: 16

cdr3_nt: TGCGCCAGCAGCCCGTTGACCAGGGATAGTGGGTATGACTATGGCTACACCTTC
cdr3_aa: CASSPLTRDSGYDYGYTF
j_call: TRBJ1-2
clone_size: -
d_call: -
v_call: TRBV5-1
cdr3_length: 18

cdr3_nt: TGTGCCAGCAGCCCATTGACTCGGGGGGACTATGGCTACACCTTC
cdr3_aa: CASSPLTRGDYGYTF
j_call: TRBJ1-2
clone_size: -
d_call: -
v_call: TRBV27
cdr3_length: 15

cdr3_nt: TGTGCCAGCAGCGTAGGGACAGCGCTCAACAATGAGCAGTTCTTC
cdr3_aa: CASSVGTALNNEQFF
j_call: TRBJ2-1
clone_size: -
d_call: -
v_call: TRBV9
cdr3_length: 15

cdr3_nt: TGTGCCAGCAGAGCCGGACTAGCGCGCTACGAGCAGTACTTC
cdr3_aa: CASRAGLARYEQYF
j_call: TRBJ2-7
clone_size: few
d_call: TRBD2
v_call: TRBV2
cdr3_length: 14

cdr3_nt: TGCGCCAGCAGCCAAGTAGGGGGAAACTATGGCTACACCTTC
cdr3_aa: CASSQVGGNYGYTF
j_call: TRBJ1-2
clone_size: -
d_call: -
v_call: TRBV4-1
cdr3_length: 14

cdr3_nt: TGTGCCAGCAGTTTAGAGCCGGGGGTCTCCTACGAGCAGTACTTC
cdr3_aa: CASSLEPGVSYEQYF
j_call: TRBJ2-7
clone_size: -
d_call: -
v_call: TRBV27
cdr3_length: 15